This T cell receptor (beta chain) was recovered during a study of blood T cell repertoires in COVID-19. Study summary: Some COVID-19 samples were acute and others convalescent; all came from the United States, Italy and Spain. PBMCs, B-cell-depleted T cells, or T cells provided the cDNA or gDNA that made up the material.

The V segment lost 2 bases and the J segment 5 bases; nucleotides outside the gene matches: 1. The V gene's germline CDR1 is MNHEY and CDR2 SMNVEV (reference sequence). The CDR3 has 14 residues. Sequencing used immunoSEQ multiplex PCR; TCRdb keeps in-frame clones, though not all of them. Here the sample spans fewer than 150,000 clones, more than 75% being singletons. This chain connects TRBV27 to TRBJ1-5, with 9 bases lining up with TRBD1. This clonotype was sampled from a woman older than 75 with acute or convalescent COVID-19. Sequenced sample: peripheral blood. CDR3 region: CASSLRQGDQPQHF. The CDR3 DNA follows: TGTGCCAGCAGTTTACGACAGGGGGATCAGCCCCAGCATTTT.